A selection of T cell receptor beta chains follows, all from one sample in a study of T cell changes during pregnancy in multiple sclerosis. Sequenced by immunoSEQ multiplex PCR; TCRdb stores in-frame clones only, minus some. The sample has tens of thousands of clones, roughly 90% seen once; the top ten hold about 1.7%. The source material was peripheral blood, sampled in the first trimester of pregnancy. Every receptor here comes from a female donor with multiple sclerosis, enrolled in a pregnancy study. CDR3s include the opening cysteine and the closing phenylalanine or tryptophan. Expanded clones get a size class; other rows say once, few or many, or leave the size out.

size	V	J	length	CDR3
-	TRBV29-1	TRBJ2-1	11	CSKRAGVLEFF
medium-sized	TRBV6-4	TRBJ1-3	17	CASSDVRATEAGNTIYF
-	TRBV18	TRBJ1-3	15	CASSPRDSSGNTIYF
-	TRBV10-3	TRBJ1-2	13	CAIRTRGNYGYTF
once	TRBV5-4	TRBJ1-2	18	CASSLASSGQDLNYGYTF
-	TRBV7-9	TRBJ2-2	16	CASSLARGPDTGELFF
-	TRBV6-1	TRBJ2-2	13	CASNGGTTGELFF
-	TRBV27	TRBJ1-4	14	CASSLHRGNEKLFF
-	TRBV7-2	TRBJ2-1	14	CASSLAGTSNEQFF
-	TRBV27	TRBJ1-1	19	CASSLSSVGTGRRDTEAFF
once	TRBV5-4	TRBJ1-2	15	CASSLQGAWNYGYTF
-	TRBV6-6	TRBJ2-1	12	CASSSTGAEQFF
-	TRBV19	TRBJ1-5	13	CASSIEDRQPQHF
-	TRBV5-1	TRBJ2-7	15	CASSLEDRGINEQYF
-	TRBV28	TRBJ1-4	16	CASKEPGQGTNEKLFF
-	TRBV28	TRBJ1-1	15	CASSLGISLNTEAFF
few	TRBV10-3	TRBJ2-2	14	CAISESPGEGELFF